This is a list of T cell receptor beta chains from one sample in a study of blood T cell repertoires in COVID-19. Sequencing used immunoSEQ multiplex PCR; TCRdb keeps in-frame clones, though not all of them. The sample lists about 250,000 clones, approximately 86% occurring once. Source material: peripheral blood. These TCRs come from a woman aged 55-69 years who had recovered from COVID-19. The CDR3 runs from the conserved cysteine through the conserved F or W. D genes are given only for firm matches. Size is stated for part of the rows, as once, few or many counts, or as a class when the clone is expanded.

d_gene | abundance | j_gene | v_gene | CDR3nt | CDR3aa
TRBD1 | NA | TRBJ1-2 | TRBV19 | TGTGCCAGTAGTACGACAGGGGGTAACTATGGCTACACCTTC | CASSTTGGNYGYTF
NA | once | TRBJ2-1 | TRBV5-5 | TGTGCCAGCAGCTTGGTCGGGGAAGGCGAGCAGTTCTTC | CASSLVGEGEQFF
NA | NA | TRBJ2-3 | TRBV2 | TGTGCCAGCAGCTGGCAGGTGTGGGCAGATACGCAGTATTTT | CASSWQVWADTQYF
NA | NA | TRBJ1-2 | TRBV4-2 | TGTGCCAGCAGCCAAATCGGGGGGTCGACTGGAGGCTACACCTTC | CASSQIGGSTGGYTF
NA | NA | TRBJ1-2 | TRBV9 | TGTGCCAGCAGCGTAGCCCCCTCGACCGGGAGCTACACCTTC | CASSVAPSTGSYTF
NA | NA | TRBJ1-3 | TRBV11-3 | TGTGCCAGCAGCCTCTCGGGAGGATCTGGAAACACCATATATTTT | CASSLSGGSGNTIYF
NA | NA | TRBJ1-6 | TRBV2 | TGTGCCAGCAGTGAAGGGGGCAGCTCCTATAATTCACCCCTCCACTTT | CASSEGGSSYNSPLHF
TRBD1 | NA | TRBJ1-3 | TRBV18 | TGTGCCAGCTCACCGGGACAGCATTCTGGAAACACCATATATTTT | CASSPGQHSGNTIYF
TRBD2 | once | TRBJ2-5 | TRBV5-1 | TGCGCCAGCAGCTTGTATCCCAGCGGGGTCGGGGAGACCCAGTACTTC | CASSLYPSGVGETQYF
TRBD1 | NA | TRBJ2-4 | TRBV2 | TGTGCCAGCAGTGTAGACAGGGGAAACATTCAGTACTTC | CASSVDRGNIQYF
TRBD1 | NA | TRBJ1-4 | TRBV11-3 | TGTGCCAGCAGCGGGGACAGGGGGGTTGGTGAGGAAAAACTGTTTTTT | CASSGDRGVGEEKLFF
NA | few | TRBJ1-1 | TRBV5-1 | TGCGCCAGCAGCTTTAACGGGAACACTGAAGCTTTCTTT | CASSFNGNTEAFF
NA | NA | TRBJ1-1 | TRBV6-4 | TGTGCCAGCAGTGACTCATTCAGGGGCCAGGGCGCTTTCTTT | CASSDSFRGQGAFF
NA | NA | TRBJ2-7 | TRBV6-5 | TGTGCCAGCAGTTACTCGGCCAGCTCCTACGAGCAGTACTTC | CASSYSASSYEQYF
TRBD1 | NA | TRBJ2-5 | TRBV9 | TGTGCCAGCAGCCGTGGGACAGAAGAGACCCAGTACTTC | CASSRGTEETQYF
TRBD1 | NA | TRBJ2-5 | TRBV9 | TGTGCCAGCAGCGTAACAGGGGGCCGAGAGACCCAGTACTTC | CASSVTGGRETQYF
NA | NA | TRBJ1-6 | TRBV7-6 | TGTGCCAGCAGCCCACGACTGACCAATTCACCCCTCCACTTT | CASSPRLTNSPLHF
TRBD1 | NA | TRBJ1-5 | TRBV6-5 | TGTGCCAGCAGTTCCCGGGACAGGAGTAATCAGCCCCAGCATTTT | CASSSRDRSNQPQHF
NA | NA | TRBJ2-7 | TRBV5-6 | TGTGCCAGCAGCCACGTCGGGACACCCGAGCAGTACTTC | CASSHVGTPEQYF
TRBD1 | NA | TRBJ2-1 | TRBV5-1 | TGCGCCAGCAGCTCCGGGACAGTTGAGCAGTTCTTC | CASSSGTVEQFF
NA | NA | TRBJ2-3 | TRBV7-3 | TGTGCCAGCAGCTTAAGACCCCTGGGGGGACGAAGCACAGATACGCAGTATTTT | CASSLRPLGGRSTDTQYF
TRBD2 | NA | TRBJ2-1 | TRBV6-2/TRBV6-3 | TGTGCCAGCAGTTACTATGCTCGTGGCGGGGGAGGCAATGAGCAGTTCTTC | CASSYYARGGGGNEQFF
NA | NA | TRBJ2-2 | TRBV5-1 | TGCGCCAGCAGCTTGCGAGATCACAGGAAAACCGGGGAGCTGTTTTTT | CASSLRDHRKTGELFF
NA | NA | TRBJ2-7 | TRBV6-8 | TGTGCCAGCAGTTACTCATGGAGGGGCTCCTACGAGCAGTACTTC | CASSYSWRGSYEQYF
TRBD2 | NA | TRBJ2-7 | TRBV18 | TGTGCCAGCTCCACAGCGGGGGAAAGCTCCTACGAGCAGTACTTC | CASSTAGESSYEQYF
NA | NA | TRBJ1-5 | TRBV18 | TGTGCCAGCTCACCCCGGGTGGATAGCAATCAGCCCCAGCATTTT | CASSPRVDSNQPQHF
TRBD1 | NA | TRBJ1-6 | TRBV2 | TGTGCCAGCACGCCACAGGGGTCCTATAATTCACCCCTCCACTTT | CASTPQGSYNSPLHF
TRBD1 | NA | TRBJ1-4 | TRBV18 | TGTGCCAGCTCCTCATTGAACAGGGGAAATGAAAAACTGTTTTTT | CASSSLNRGNEKLFF
NA | NA | TRBJ1-6 | TRBV6-8 | TGTGCCAGCAGTCCCAACGGGAATTCACCCCTCCACTTT | CASSPNGNSPLHF
TRBD1 | NA | TRBJ2-7 | TRBV27 | TGTGCCAGCAGTTTTCTTGGACAGGACTACGAGCAGTACTTC | CASSFLGQDYEQYF
NA | NA | TRBJ2-1 | TRBV6-5 | TGTGCCAGCACTATTAAGGGGGGGCGGGAGCAGTTCTTC | CASTIKGGREQFF
TRBD1 | NA | TRBJ1-2 | TRBV28 | TGTGCCAGCAGTTTGGGACAGGGTCTTGGCTATGGCTACACCTTC | CASSLGQGLGYGYTF
TRBD1 | NA | TRBJ2-2 | TRBV3-1/TRBV3-2 | TGTGCCAGCAGCCAAGGAACAGGGGGCGAGGTCGGGGAGCTGTTTTTT | CASSQGTGGEVGELFF
NA | NA | TRBJ1-1 | TRBV19 | TGTGCCAGTAGTATCGGACGGGGGAACACTGAAGCTTTCTTT | CASSIGRGNTEAFF
NA | NA | TRBJ1-3 | TRBV6-5 | TGTGCCAGCAGTTATTCAGGGGTGGCGAGCGGAAACACCATATATTTT | CASSYSGVASGNTIYF
TRBD1 | NA | TRBJ1-2 | TRBV7-9 | TGTGCCAGCAGCCTGGACAGGGCTACTAACTATGGCTACACCTTC | CASSLDRATNYGYTF
TRBD1 | NA | TRBJ1-3 | TRBV24-1 | TGTGCCACCAGTGATCCACCGGGACAGATCTCTGGAAACACCATATATTTT | CATSDPPGQISGNTIYF
TRBD1 | once | TRBJ2-7 | TRBV29-1 | TGCAGCGCCTTAAGTGACAGGGAGTTGGACGAGCAGTACTTC | CSALSDRELDEQYF
NA | NA | TRBJ2-3 | TRBV9 | TGTGCCAGCAGCGTAGTTGAGGGGGCGCAGTATTTT | CASSVVEGAQYF
TRBD1 | NA | TRBJ1-3 | TRBV5-1 | TGCGCCAGCAGCTTGGGACAGGGGTCGGACACCATATATTTT | CASSLGQGSDTIYF